This note documents a single T cell receptor beta chain sequence. Its matching antigen is unknown. The table came from immunoSEQ multiplex PCR; TCRdb's copy has only in-frame clones and leaves some out. The repertoire holds a few million clones, approximately 93% seen once, with under 0.45% in the top ten. This entry comes from a study of shared clonotypes between healthy human individuals. Study summary: Each donor had three CD4 naive, three CD4 memory, two CD8 naive and one CD8 memory plate.

All donors qualified as healthy HIV-negative adults and had experienced no recent acute infections or vaccinations. The CDR3 is 14 residues long. Trimming pared 0 bases from V and 1 base from J, leaving 6 bases between. Germline V gives CDR1 SGHTA, CDR2 FQGTGA. Whole-study findings and limits: Investigators expected sequencing depth to affect clonotype sharing among donors.

Sequencing was performed on naive CD4+ T cells from PBMCs. Subset specified: CD45RA+ positively selected. The chain employs TRBV7-3 and TRBJ2-5; weak D call: TRBD1 (5 bases). The receptor's source is a man between 18 and 29 years old in good health. Some clones in this sample may be carry-over from other donors' samples. Here the CDR3 DNA reads TGTGCCAGCAGCTTAACAGGGGCCCAAGAGACCCAGTACTTC. Its protein product is CASSLTGAQETQYF.